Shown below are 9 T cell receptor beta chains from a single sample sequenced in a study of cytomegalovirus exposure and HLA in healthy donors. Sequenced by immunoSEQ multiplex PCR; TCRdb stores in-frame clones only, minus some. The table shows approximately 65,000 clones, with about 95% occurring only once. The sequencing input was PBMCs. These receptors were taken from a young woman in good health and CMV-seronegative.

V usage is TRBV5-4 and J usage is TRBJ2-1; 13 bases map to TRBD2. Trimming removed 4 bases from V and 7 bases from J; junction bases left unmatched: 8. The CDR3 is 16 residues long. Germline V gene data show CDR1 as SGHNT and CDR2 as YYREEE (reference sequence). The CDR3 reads CASSIWGLAGLNEQFF. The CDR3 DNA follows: TGTGCCAGCAGCATCTGGGGACTAGCGGGATTGAATGAGCAGTTCTTC.

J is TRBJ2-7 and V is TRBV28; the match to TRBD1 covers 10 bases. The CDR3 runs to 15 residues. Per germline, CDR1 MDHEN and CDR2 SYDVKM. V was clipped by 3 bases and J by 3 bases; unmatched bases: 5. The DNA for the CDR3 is TGTGCCAGCAGTTTTAGGGACAGGGGAAACTACGAGCAGTACTTC. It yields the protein CASSFRDRGNYEQYF.

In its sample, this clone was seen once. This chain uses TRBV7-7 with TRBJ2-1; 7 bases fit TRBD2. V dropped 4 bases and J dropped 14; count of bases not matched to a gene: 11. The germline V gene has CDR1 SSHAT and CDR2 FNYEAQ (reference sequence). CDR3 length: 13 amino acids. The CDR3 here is CASSSLAGDAKFF. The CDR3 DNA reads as TGTGCCAGCAGCTCTCTGGCGGGGGACGCGAAGTTCTTC.

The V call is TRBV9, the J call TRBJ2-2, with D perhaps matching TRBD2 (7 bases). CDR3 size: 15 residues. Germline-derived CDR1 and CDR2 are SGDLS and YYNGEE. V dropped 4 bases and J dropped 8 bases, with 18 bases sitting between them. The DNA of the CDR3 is TGTGCCAGCAGCCCTAGGGGGGGGCCTAAGGGGGAGCTGTTTTTT. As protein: CASSPRGGPKGELFF. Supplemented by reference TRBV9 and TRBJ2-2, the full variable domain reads DSGVTQTPKHLITATGQRVTLRCSPRSGDLSVYWYQQSLDQGLQFLIQYYNGEERAKGNILERFSAQQFPDLHSELNLSSLELGDSALYFCASSPRGGPKGELFFGEGSRLTVL.

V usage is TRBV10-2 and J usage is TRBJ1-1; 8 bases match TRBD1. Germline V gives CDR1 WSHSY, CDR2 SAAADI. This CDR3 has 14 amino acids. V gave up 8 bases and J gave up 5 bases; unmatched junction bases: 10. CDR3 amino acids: CASHRTGRQTEAFF. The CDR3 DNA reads TGCGCCAGCCACCGGACAGGGAGACAGACTGAAGCTTTCTTT.

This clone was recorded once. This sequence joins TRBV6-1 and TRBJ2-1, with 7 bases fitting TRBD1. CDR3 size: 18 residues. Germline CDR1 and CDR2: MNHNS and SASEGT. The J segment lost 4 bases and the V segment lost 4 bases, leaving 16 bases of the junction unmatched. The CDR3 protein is CASSGQVTGTVRYNEQFF. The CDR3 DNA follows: TGTGCCAGCAGTGGCCAAGTTACCGGGACAGTGCGATACAATGAGCAGTTCTTC.

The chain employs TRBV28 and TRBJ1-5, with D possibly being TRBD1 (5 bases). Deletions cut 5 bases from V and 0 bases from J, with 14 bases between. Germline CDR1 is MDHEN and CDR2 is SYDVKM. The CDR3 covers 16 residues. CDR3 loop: CASSQQQDYSNQPQHF. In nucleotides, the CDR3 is TGTGCCAGCAGTCAGCAACAGGACTATAGCAATCAGCCCCAGCATTTT.

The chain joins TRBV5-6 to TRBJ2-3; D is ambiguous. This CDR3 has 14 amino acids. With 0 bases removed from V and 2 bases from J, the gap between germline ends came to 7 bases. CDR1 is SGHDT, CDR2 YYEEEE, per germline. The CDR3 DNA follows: TGTGCCAGCAGCTTGGGACTCAACACAGATACGCAGTATTTT. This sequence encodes CASSLGLNTDTQYF.

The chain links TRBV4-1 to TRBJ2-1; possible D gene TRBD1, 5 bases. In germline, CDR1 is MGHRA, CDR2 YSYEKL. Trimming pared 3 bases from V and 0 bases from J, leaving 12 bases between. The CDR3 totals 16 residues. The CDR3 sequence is CASSQTALRSYNEQFF. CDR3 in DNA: TGCGCCAGCAGCCAGACAGCCCTACGCTCCTACAATGAGCAGTTCTTC.